Given below is one T cell receptor (beta chain) in context. No antigen is known for it. Germline CDR1 reads MNHNY; CDR2 reads SVGAGI (reference sequence). V lost 2 bases and J lost 1; bases outside the gene matches: 2. The CDR3 spans 15 residues. These data belong to a study of cytomegalovirus exposure and HLA in healthy donors. Study details: HLA-typed donors were the source of about 85 million unique TCRs, which an early data release held.

60 Vbeta and 13 Jbeta primers were used in PCR. Profiling relied on immunoSEQ multiplex PCR, and the TCRdb table lists in-frame clones only, not all of them. The sample holds 150,000 to 180,000 clones; about four fifths are singletons and the top ten take 2.8%. Study-wide results and limits: Through in vitro validation, a few CMV-associated chains were shown to be specific for CMV antigens. A later analysis found common viral pathogens apparently linked to several of the most significant clusters.

The chain uses TRBV6-6 and TRBJ2-3; 8 bases line up with TRBD2. Material for sequencing was PBMCs. The TCR originated in a man aged 18 to 35 in good health and CMV-seronegative. The CDR3 DNA is TGTGCCAGCAGTTACAGCGGGGGAGGCACAGATACGCAGTATTTT. Protein: CASSYSGGGTDTQYF.